A single T cell receptor (beta chain) is shown here with its context. Its antigen is as yet unknown. The assay was immunoSEQ multiplex PCR, and TCRdb's table has in-frame clones only and misses some. The sample yields 250,000 to 400,000 clones, approximately 91% seen once. These donors were members of the 120-subject validation cohort, a group separate from the roughly 670-subject first cohort. The sample is drawn from a study of cytomegalovirus exposure and HLA in healthy donors. Study at large: A subsequent analysis reported that the 110 or so validation repertoires were produced on the same platform that had also been used for the roughly 670 first-cohort repertoires. Findings of the study overall: Altogether, more than 150 TCR beta chains were recorded as cytomegalovirus-associated. Most TCR sequences showed up rarely, but some public TCRs showed up in many donors.

The origin of this receptor is a man younger than 40 in good health and CMV-seronegative. The sample was PBMCs.

CDR3 sequence (DNA): TGTGCCAGCTCACCCCGGCGGGGGCCCCAAGAGACCCAGTACTTC. This sequence encodes CASSPRRGPQETQYF. The V call is TRBV18, the J call TRBJ2-5; possibly TRBD2 for D (7 bases). V dropped 3 bases and J dropped 1 base, with 12 bases sitting between them. CDR1 KGHSH and CDR2 LQKENI come from the germline V gene. The CDR3 extends over 15 amino acids.